Detailed here is one TCR beta chain. The assay was immunoSEQ multiplex PCR, and TCRdb's table has in-frame clones only and misses some. This sample has approximately 170,000 clones, with around 80% found just once. The cohort comprised adults aged about 18 to 100 years residing in about two dozen US areas. Cohorts were determined from participant-reported clinical history. Among Cohort 3 donors, those recovered had two negative PCRs, clearance, or symptom resolution. These data belong to a study of blood T cell repertoires in COVID-19. Study overall: Nucleic acid was either cDNA or gDNA, and it came from T cells, B-cell-depleted T cells, or PBMCs.

The CDR3 runs to 17 residues. J lost 5 bases, V lost 4 bases, and 12 bases had no gene match. Germline V gives CDR1 SGHRS, CDR2 YFSETQ. The TCR originated in a woman between 45 and 60 years old who had recovered from COVID-19. This chain uses TRBV5-1 with TRBJ2-3; the match to TRBD1 covers 11 bases. Sequencing was carried out using PBMCs or T cells enriched from blood (not recorded which). CDR3 coding DNA: TGCGCCAGCAGCCCAGGATGGGGACAGGGGGTTTTAGATACGCAGTATTTT. Translated: CASSPGWGQGVLDTQYF. Based on the CDR3 plus reference TRBV5-1 and TRBJ2-3, the full variable domain is KAGVTQTPRYLIKTRGQQVTLSCSPISGHRSVSWYQQTPGQGLQFLFEYFSETQRNKGNFPGRFSGRQFSNSRSEMNVSTLELGDSALYLCASSPGWGQGVLDTQYFGPGTRLTVL.